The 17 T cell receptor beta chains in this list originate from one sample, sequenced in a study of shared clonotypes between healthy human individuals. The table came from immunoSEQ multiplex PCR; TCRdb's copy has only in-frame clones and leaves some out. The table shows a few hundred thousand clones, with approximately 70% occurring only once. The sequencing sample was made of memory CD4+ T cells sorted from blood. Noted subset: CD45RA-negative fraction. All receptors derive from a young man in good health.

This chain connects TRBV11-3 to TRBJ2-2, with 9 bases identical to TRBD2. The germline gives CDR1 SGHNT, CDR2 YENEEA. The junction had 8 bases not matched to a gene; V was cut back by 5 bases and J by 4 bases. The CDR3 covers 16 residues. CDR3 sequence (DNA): TGTGCCAGCAGCCTCAGAGCGGGGGGTGGCACCGGGGAGCTGTTTTTT. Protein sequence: CASSLRAGGGTGELFF. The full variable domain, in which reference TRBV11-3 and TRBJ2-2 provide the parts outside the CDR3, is EAGVVQSPRYKIIEKKQPVAFWCNPISGHNTLYWYLQNLGQGPELLIRYENEEAVDDSQLPKDRFSAERLKGVDSTLKIQPAELGDSAVYLCASSLRAGGGTGELFFGEGSRLTVL.

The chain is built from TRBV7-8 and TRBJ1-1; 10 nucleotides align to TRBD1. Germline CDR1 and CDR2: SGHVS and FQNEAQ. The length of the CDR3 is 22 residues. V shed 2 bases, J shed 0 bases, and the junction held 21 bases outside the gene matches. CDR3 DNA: TGTGCCAGCAGCTTAAGGGACAGGGGCGCCTCCTCCATGTCCATCATGAACACTGAAGCTTTCTTT. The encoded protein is CASSLRDRGASSMSIMNTEAFF.

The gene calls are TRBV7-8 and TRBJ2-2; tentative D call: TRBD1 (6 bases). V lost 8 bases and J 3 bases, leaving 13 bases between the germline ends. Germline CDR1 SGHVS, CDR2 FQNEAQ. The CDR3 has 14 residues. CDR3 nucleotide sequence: TGTGCCAGCGCCGTGGACAGTTACACCGGGGAGCTGTTTTTT. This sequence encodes CASAVDSYTGELFF.

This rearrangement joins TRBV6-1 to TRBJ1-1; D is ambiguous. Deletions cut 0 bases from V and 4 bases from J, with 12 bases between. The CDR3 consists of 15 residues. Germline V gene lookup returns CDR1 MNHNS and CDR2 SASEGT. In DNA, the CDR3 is TGTGCCAGCAGTGAAGCCCTACCCCCCGGCACTGAAGCTTTCTTT. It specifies CASSEALPPGTEAFF.

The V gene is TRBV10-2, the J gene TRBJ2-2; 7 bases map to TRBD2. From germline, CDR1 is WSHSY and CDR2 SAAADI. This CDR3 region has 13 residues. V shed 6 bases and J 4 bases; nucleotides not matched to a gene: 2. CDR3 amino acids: CASRWGGTGELFF. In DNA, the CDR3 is TGCGCCAGCAGGTGGGGGGGCACCGGGGAGCTGTTTTTT.

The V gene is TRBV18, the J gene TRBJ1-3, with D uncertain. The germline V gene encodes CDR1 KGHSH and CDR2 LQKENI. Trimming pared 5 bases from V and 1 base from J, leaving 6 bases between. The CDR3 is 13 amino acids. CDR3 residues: CASSFESGNTIYF. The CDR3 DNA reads TGTGCCAGCTCATTCGAATCTGGAAACACCATATATTTT.

The CDR3 nucleotides are TGTGCCAGCAGCTTAGTGGGTTCCGAAGCTTTCTTT. Its protein is CASSLVGSEAFF. The V and J genes are TRBV7-9 and TRBJ1-1, with D unclear. V was trimmed by 1 base and J by 8 bases, leaving 8 bases between them. From germline, CDR1 is SEHNR and CDR2 FQNEAQ (reference sequence). The CDR3 runs 12 residues. Complete variable domain (other parts from reference TRBV7-9 and TRBJ1-1): DTGVSQNPRHKITKRGQNVTFRCDPISEHNRLYWYRQTLGQGPEFLTYFQNEAQLEKSRLLSDRFSAERPKGSFSTLEIQRTEQGDSAMYLCASSLVGSEAFFGQGTRLTVV.

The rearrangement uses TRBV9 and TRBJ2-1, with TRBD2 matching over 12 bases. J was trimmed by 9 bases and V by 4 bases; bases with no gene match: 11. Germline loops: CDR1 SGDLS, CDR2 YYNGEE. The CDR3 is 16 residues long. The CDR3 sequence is CASSIPSGRAESEQFF. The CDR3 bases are TGTGCCAGCAGCATTCCTAGCGGGAGGGCCGAAAGTGAGCAGTTCTTC.

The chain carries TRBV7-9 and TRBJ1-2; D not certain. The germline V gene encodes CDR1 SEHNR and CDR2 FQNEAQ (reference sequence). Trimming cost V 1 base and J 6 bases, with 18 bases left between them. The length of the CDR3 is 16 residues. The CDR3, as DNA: TGTGCCAGCAGCTTAGGTTGGATGTGGGGAAGTAATGGCTACACCTTC. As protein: CASSLGWMWGSNGYTF.

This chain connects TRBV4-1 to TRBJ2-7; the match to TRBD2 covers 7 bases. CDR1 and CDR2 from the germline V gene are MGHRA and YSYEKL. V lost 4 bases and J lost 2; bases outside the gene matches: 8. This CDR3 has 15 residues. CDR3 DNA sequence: TGCGCCAGCAGCCCTCAGCGGGGTGTCCCCTACGAGCAGTACTTC. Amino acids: CASSPQRGVPYEQYF.

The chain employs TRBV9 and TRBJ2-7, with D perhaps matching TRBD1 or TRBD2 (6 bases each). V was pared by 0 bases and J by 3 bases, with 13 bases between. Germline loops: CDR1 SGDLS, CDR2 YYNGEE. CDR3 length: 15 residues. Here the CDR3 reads CASSVATGAIYEQYF. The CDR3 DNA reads TGTGCCAGCAGCGTAGCTACGGGGGCCATCTACGAGCAGTACTTC.

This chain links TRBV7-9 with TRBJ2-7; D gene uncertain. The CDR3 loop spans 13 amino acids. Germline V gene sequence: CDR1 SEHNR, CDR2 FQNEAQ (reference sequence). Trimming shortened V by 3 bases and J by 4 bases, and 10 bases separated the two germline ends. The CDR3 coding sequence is TGTGCCAGCAGCTTTCTCCCTGATTACGAGCAGTACTTC. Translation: CASSFLPDYEQYF.

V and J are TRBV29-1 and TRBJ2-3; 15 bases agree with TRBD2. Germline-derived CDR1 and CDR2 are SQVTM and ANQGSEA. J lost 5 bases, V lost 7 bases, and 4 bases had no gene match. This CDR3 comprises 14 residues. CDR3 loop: CSAGLAGGVDTQYF. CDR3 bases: TGCAGCGCCGGACTAGCGGGAGGGGTAGATACGCAGTATTTT.

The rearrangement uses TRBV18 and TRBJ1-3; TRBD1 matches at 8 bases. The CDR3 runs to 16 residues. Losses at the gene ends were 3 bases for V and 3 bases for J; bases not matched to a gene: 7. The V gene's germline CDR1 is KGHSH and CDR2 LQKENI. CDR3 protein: CASSPSQGAFGNTIYF. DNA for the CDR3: TGTGCCAGCTCACCCTCGCAGGGGGCATTTGGAAACACCATATATTTT.

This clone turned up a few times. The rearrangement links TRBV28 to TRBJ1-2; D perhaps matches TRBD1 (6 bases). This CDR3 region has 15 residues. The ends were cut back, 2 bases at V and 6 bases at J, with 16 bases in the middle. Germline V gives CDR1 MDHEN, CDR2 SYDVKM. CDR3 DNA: TGTGCCAGCAGTTTAGGTGGGACGGGGGGCAATGGCTACACCTTC. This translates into CASSLGGTGGNGYTF.

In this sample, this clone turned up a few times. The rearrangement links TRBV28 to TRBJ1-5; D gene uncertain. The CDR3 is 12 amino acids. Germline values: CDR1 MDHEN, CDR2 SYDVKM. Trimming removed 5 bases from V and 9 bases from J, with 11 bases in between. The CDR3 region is CASSPPPRPQHF. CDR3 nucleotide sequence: TGTGCCAGCAGTCCACCTCCACGGCCCCAGCATTTT.

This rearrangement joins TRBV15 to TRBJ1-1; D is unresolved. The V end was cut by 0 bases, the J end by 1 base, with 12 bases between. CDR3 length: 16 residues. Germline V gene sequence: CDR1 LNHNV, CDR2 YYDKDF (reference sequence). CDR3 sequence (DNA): TGTGCCACCAGCAGAGACAAAAGGGTTCGGAACACTGAAGCTTTCTTT. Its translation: CATSRDKRVRNTEAFF. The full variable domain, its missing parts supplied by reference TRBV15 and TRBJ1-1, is DAMVIQNPRYQVTQFGKPVTLSCSQTLNHNVMYWYQQKSSQAPKLLFHYYDKDFNNEADTPDNFQSRRPNTSFCFLDIRSPGLGDTAMYLCATSRDKRVRNTEAFFGQGTRLTVV.